This T cell receptor beta chain appears in the sequencing data of a study of blood T cell repertoires in COVID-19. Repertoires were generated with immunoSEQ multiplex PCR, while TCRdb's copy carries only in-frame clones and drops some. The sample has about 200,000 clones, roughly 85% seen once. CDR3 length equals 18 residues. V trimming: 7 bases; J trimming: 4 bases; junction bases outside the gene matches: 17. CDR1 and CDR2 from the germline V gene are SGHNT and YYREEE (reference sequence). This clone was seen once. This TCR was recovered from a woman aged 40 to 55 with active or convalescent COVID-19. This chain joins TRBV5-4 and TRBJ2-1; TRBD2 agrees at 10 bases. Input material: peripheral blood. CDR3 residues: CASLDPTRLAGAYNEQFF. The DNA of the CDR3 is TGTGCCAGCCTAGACCCCACGCGGCTAGCGGGAGCGTACAATGAGCAGTTCTTC.